The rows below give T cell receptor beta chains drawn from one sample of a study of blood T cell repertoires in COVID-19. Sequencing was performed with immunoSEQ multiplex PCR; in TCRdb, only in-frame clones are kept and a portion is missing. In the table there are 89,000 or so clones, around 96% of which are singletons. The specimen was peripheral blood. These receptors were obtained from a human donor with active COVID-19. The donor label of this sample is uncertain. Each CDR3 is given with its conserved first and last residue. A D gene is named only where the DNA matches it firmly. The size field is filled for only some rows; it gives once, few, many or a size class.

J	D	V	size	CDR3	DNA
TRBJ2-5	TRBD1	TRBV6-5	NA	CASSYSGGRETQYF	TGTGCCAGCAGTTACTCAGGGGGCAGGGAGACCCAGTACTTC
TRBJ1-5	NA	TRBV6-5	NA	CASSGQQNQPQHF	TGTGCCAGCAGCGGACAACAAAATCAGCCCCAGCATTTT
TRBJ2-7	TRBD1	TRBV5-1	NA	CASSGGQGPLEQYF	TGCGCCAGCAGCGGGGGACAGGGCCCTCTCGAGCAGTACTTC
TRBJ1-6	NA	TRBV27	NA	CASSLSGGYNSPLHF	TGTGCCAGCAGTTTAAGTGGCGGCTATAATTCACCCCTCCACTTT
TRBJ2-6	TRBD1	TRBV5-1	once	CASSLATGQGTLSGANVLTF	TGCGCCAGCAGCTTGGCAACGGGACAGGGAACCCTTTCTGGGGCCAACGTCCTGACTTTC
TRBJ2-1	TRBD2	TRBV9	NA	CASSVKGLAGRNEQFF	TGTGCCAGCAGCGTGAAGGGGCTAGCGGGAAGAAATGAGCAGTTCTTC
TRBJ1-4	TRBD1	TRBV12-5	NA	CASGQGQRDEKLFF	TGTGCTAGTGGCCAGGGACAGAGAGATGAAAAACTGTTTTTT
TRBJ2-3	TRBD2	TRBV24-1	NA	CATSDKRTSGKDTQYF	TGTGCCACCAGTGATAAAAGGACTAGCGGGAAAGATACGCAGTATTTT
TRBJ1-2	NA	TRBV3-1/TRBV3-2	NA	CASSQDPGRNYGYTF	TGTGCCAGCAGCCAAGATCCGGGAAGAAACTATGGCTACACCTTC
TRBJ2-1	NA	TRBV24-1	NA	CATSDRSEQFF	TGTGCCACCAGTGACAGGTCGGAGCAGTTCTTC
TRBJ1-1	NA	TRBV2	NA	CASRNGQLGTEAFF	TGTGCCAGCAGGAACGGACAGCTAGGCACTGAAGCTTTCTTT
TRBJ2-3	TRBD2	TRBV10-3	NA	CAISAGGGSTDTQYF	TGTGCCATCAGTGCTGGCGGGGGGAGCACAGATACGCAGTATTTT
TRBJ1-5	TRBD1	TRBV2	NA	CASSPRDRSNQPQHF	TGTGCCAGCAGTCCCCGGGACAGGTCGAATCAGCCCCAGCATTTT
TRBJ1-6	TRBD1	TRBV2	NA	CASSEALTGTNSPLHF	TGTGCCAGCAGTGAAGCGCTGACAGGGACCAATTCACCCCTCCACTTT
TRBJ2-7	NA	TRBV7-2	NA	CASSLAAYEQYF	TGTGCCAGCAGCTTAGCCGCCTACGAGCAGTACTTC
TRBJ1-1	TRBD1	TRBV4-2	NA	CASSPWTGLNTEAFF	TGTGCCAGCAGCCCATGGACAGGATTGAACACTGAAGCTTTCTTT
TRBJ2-3	NA	TRBV4-1	once	CASSQDQGDTQYF	TGCGCCAGCAGCCAAGATCAGGGAGATACGCAGTATTTT
TRBJ1-2	TRBD1	TRBV3-1/TRBV3-2	NA	CASSKTGGDGYTF	TGTGCCAGCAGCAAAACAGGGGGTGATGGCTACACCTTC
TRBJ1-3	TRBD1	TRBV7-9	NA	CASSLGVTGGPSGNTIYF	TGTGCCAGCAGCTTAGGGGTAACAGGGGGTCCGTCTGGAAACACCATATATTTT
TRBJ2-7	NA	TRBV14	once	CASSQGGRGRFYEQYF	TGTGCCAGCAGCCAAGGGGGGAGGGGGAGATTCTACGAGCAGTACTTC
TRBJ2-7	NA	TRBV11-2	NA	CASSFGLGQGLYEQYF	TGTGCCAGCAGCTTTGGGCTGGGACAAGGGTTGTACGAGCAGTACTTC
TRBJ1-2	NA	TRBV5-4	once	CASSLTVTENYGYTF	TGTGCCAGCAGCTTAACAGTGACAGAGAACTATGGCTACACCTTC
TRBJ1-2	NA	TRBV7-6	NA	CASSLSLGPRKDSHGYTF	TGTGCCAGCAGCTTGTCCCTTGGTCCGCGGAAAGACTCGCACGGCTACACCTTC
TRBJ1-1	TRBD1	TRBV5-1	NA	CASNVDRTSNTEAFF	TGCGCCAGCAACGTGGACAGGACGTCGAACACTGAAGCTTTCTTT
TRBJ2-1	TRBD2	TRBV9	NA	CASSVAGVTGNEQFF	TGTGCCAGCAGCGTGGCGGGAGTAACGGGCAATGAGCAGTTCTTC
TRBJ2-1	TRBD2	TRBV6-6	NA	CASSFSGGLFNEQFF	TGTGCCAGCAGCTTTAGCGGGGGCCTGTTTAATGAGCAGTTCTTC
TRBJ2-5	NA	TRBV6-6	NA	CASSYTQQETQYF	TGTGCCAGCAGTTATACACAGCAAGAGACCCAGTACTTC
TRBJ2-7	TRBD1	TRBV5-8	NA	CASRRTGSYEQYF	TGTGCCAGCAGGCGGACAGGTAGCTACGAGCAGTACTTC
TRBJ2-1	NA	TRBV21-1	NA	CALTSGAYNEQFF	TGTGCCCTTACTAGCGGGGCGTACAATGAGCAGTTCTTC
TRBJ2-7	TRBD2	TRBV3-1/TRBV3-2	NA	CASSQDLADEQYF	TGTGCCAGCAGCCAAGACCTAGCGGACGAGCAGTACTTC
TRBJ1-3	NA	TRBV19	NA	CASSHRSSGNTIYF	TGTGCCAGTAGTCACAGGAGCTCTGGAAACACCATATATTTT
TRBJ1-6	TRBD1	TRBV2	NA	CASTGTGGEPLHF	TGTGCCAGCACCGGGACAGGGGGCGAACCCCTCCACTTT
TRBJ2-5	TRBD2	TRBV3-1/TRBV3-2	NA	CASSQPSGGLSETQYF	TGTGCCAGCAGCCAACCTAGCGGGGGCCTCAGTGAGACCCAGTACTTC
TRBJ1-2	TRBD1	TRBV28	NA	CASSVIRTGGGYGYTF	TGTGCCAGCAGTGTAATAAGGACAGGGGGTGGCTATGGCTACACCTTC